The present T cell receptor beta chain was sequenced within a study of neurological immune-mediated disorders. Study-wide results and limits: Phylogenetic grouping placed 18 of 34 multiple sclerosis patients' repertoires in one related-CDR3 cluster, a possible signature. Subjects shared no identical expanded-clone CDR3 amino acid sequences, suggesting private TCR-beta repertoires in all groups.

As for the cDNA, it was generated by 5'RACE with 10-nucleotide random UMIs. TCRdb re-analysed the 5' RACE reads in MiXCR, keeping a single row per CDR3 protein. Of about 74,000 distinct CDR3 sequences listed, around 5.5% are singletons. This clonotype has ten or more counts. Its antigen is not identified. CDR3 length: 15 residues. After removal of 5 bases from V and 3 bases from J, the junction contained 10 bases not matched to a gene. The germline gives CDR1 SGHVS, CDR2 FQNEAQ. Sequencing was performed on PBMCs. This chain joins TRBV7-8 and TRBJ2-7; TRBD2 matches at 7 bases. This sequence was found in a man aged 18 to 35 with multiple sclerosis. The CDR3 loop is CASSPELRGYYEQYF. DNA of the CDR3: TGTGCCAGCAGCCCCGAGTTGCGGGGGTACTACGAGCAGTACTTC.